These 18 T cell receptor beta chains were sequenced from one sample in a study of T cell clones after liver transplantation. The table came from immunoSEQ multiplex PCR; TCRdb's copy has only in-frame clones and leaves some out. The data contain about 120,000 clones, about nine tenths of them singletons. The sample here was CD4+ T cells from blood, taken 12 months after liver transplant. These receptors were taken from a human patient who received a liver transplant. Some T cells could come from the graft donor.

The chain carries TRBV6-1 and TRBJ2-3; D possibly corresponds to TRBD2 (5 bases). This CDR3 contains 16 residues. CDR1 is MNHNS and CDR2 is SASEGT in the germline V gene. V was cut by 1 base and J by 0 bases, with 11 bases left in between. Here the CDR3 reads CASSEEIALSTDTQYF. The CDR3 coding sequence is TGTGCCAGCAGTGAAGAGATAGCGCTGAGCACAGATACGCAGTATTTT.

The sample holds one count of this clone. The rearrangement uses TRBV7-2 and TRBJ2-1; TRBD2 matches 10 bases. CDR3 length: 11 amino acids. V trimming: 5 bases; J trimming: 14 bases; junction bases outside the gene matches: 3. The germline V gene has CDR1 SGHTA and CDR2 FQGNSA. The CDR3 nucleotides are TGTGCCAGCAGCAACAGCGGGGGGGAGTTCTTC. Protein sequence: CASSNSGGEFF.

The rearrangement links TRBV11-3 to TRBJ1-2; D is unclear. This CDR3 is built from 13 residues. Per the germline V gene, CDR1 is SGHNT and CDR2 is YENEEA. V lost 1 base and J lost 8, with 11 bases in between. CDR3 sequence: CASSLAVEGGYTF. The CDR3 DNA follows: TGTGCCAGCAGCTTAGCGGTCGAAGGAGGCTACACCTTC.

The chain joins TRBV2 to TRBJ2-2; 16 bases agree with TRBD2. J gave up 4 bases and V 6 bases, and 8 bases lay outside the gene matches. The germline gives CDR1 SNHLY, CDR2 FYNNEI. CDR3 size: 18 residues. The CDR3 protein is CASRAGTSGRGGTGELFF. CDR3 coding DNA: TGTGCCAGCAGAGCTGGGACTAGCGGGAGGGGTGGCACCGGGGAGCTGTTTTTT.

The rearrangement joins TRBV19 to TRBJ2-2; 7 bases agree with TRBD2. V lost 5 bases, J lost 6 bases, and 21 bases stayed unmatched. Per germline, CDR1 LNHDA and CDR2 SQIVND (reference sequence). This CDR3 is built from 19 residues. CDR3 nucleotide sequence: TGTGCCAGTAGTCTACTCTTCTTTATGGGGGGAGGGCCCTCCGGGGAGCTGTTTTTT. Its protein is CASSLLFFMGGGPSGELFF.

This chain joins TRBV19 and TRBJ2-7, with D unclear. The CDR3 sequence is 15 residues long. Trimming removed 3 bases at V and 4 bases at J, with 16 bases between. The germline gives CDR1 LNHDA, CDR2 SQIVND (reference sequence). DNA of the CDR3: TGTGCCAGTAGTATGTTGGCCGGGCAGCTTTACGAGCAGTACTTC. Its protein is CASSMLAGQLYEQYF.

CDR3 in amino acids: CASSLGGSTGNTIYF. CDR3 DNA: TGCGCCAGCAGCTTGGGAGGATCAACTGGAAACACCATATATTTT. The chain carries TRBV5-1 and TRBJ1-3; unclear D gene. The CDR3 is 15 amino acids. The V gene lost 0 bases and the J gene lost 2 bases, with 9 bases spanning the gap. Per germline, CDR1 SGHRS and CDR2 YFSETQ.

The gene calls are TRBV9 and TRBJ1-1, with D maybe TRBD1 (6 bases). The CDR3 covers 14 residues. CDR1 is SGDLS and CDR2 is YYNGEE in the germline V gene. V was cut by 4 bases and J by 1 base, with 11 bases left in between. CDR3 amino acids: CASSPRGANTEAFF. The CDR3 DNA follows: TGTGCCAGCAGCCCACGGGGGGCGAACACTGAAGCTTTCTTT.

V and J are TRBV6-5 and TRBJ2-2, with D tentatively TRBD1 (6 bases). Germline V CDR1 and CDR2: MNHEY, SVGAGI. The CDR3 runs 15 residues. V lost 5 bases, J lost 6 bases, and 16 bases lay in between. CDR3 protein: CASSHYTGSAGELFF. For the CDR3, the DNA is TGTGCCAGCAGTCATTACACAGGGTCGGCCGGGGAGCTGTTTTTT.

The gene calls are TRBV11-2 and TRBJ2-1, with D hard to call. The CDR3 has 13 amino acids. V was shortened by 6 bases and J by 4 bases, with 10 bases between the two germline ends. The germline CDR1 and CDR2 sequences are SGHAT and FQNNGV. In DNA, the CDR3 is TGTGCCAGCAGACCCGGTTGGTACAATGAGCAGTTCTTC. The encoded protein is CASRPGWYNEQFF.

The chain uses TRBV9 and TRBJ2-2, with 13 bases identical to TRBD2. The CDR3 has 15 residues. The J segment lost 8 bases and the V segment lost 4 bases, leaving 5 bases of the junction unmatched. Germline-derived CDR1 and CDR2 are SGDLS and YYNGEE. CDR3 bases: TGTGCCAGCAGCTCACGGACTAGCGGGAGAGGGGAGCTGTTTTTT. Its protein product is CASSSRTSGRGELFF.

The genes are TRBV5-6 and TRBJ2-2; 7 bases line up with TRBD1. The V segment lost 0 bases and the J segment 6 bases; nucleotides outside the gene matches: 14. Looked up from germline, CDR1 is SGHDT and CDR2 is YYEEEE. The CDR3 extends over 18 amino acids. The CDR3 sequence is CASSLGELRRQGSGELFF. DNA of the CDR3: TGTGCCAGCAGCTTGGGTGAGCTTAGGAGACAGGGTTCCGGGGAGCTGTTTTTT.

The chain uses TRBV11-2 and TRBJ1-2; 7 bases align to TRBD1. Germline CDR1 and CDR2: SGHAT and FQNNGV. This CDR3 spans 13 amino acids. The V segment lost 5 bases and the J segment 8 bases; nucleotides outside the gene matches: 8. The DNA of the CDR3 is TGTGCCAGCAGCCCCCGGGACAGTAGCGGCTACACCTTC. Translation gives CASSPRDSSGYTF.

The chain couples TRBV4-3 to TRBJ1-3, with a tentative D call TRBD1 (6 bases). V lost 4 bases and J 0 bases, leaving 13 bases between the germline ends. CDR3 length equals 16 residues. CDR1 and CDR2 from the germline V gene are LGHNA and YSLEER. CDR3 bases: TGCGCCAGCAGCCCCCGGACAGCCTCCTCTGGAAACACCATATATTTT. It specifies CASSPRTASSGNTIYF.

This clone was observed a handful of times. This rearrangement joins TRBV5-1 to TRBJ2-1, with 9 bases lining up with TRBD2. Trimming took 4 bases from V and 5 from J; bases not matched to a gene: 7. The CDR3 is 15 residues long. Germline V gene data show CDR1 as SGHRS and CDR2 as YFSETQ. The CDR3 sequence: CASSPRTSDDNEQFF. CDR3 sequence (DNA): TGCGCCAGCAGCCCCCGGACTAGCGACGACAATGAGCAGTTCTTC.

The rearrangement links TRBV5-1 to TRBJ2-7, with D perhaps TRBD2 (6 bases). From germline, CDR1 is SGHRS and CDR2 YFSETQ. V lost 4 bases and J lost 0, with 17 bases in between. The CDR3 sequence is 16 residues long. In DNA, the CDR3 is TGCGCCAGCAGCCCCGGGGACGGCGGGAACTCCTACGAGCAGTACTTC. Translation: CASSPGDGGNSYEQYF.

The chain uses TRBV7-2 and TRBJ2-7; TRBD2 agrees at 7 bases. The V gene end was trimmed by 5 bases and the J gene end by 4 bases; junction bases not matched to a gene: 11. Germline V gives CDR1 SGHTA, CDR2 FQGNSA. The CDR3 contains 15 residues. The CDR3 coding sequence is TGTGCCAGCAGCCCCCGGCGGCGGGAGCTTTACGAGCAGTACTTC. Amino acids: CASSPRRRELYEQYF.

In DNA, the CDR3 is TGTGCCAGCAGCTTAGATCGCGGAGGGCCGGGCCATGAAAAACTGTTTTTT. It encodes CASSLDRGGPGHEKLFF. This chain uses TRBV11-3 with TRBJ1-4; D is unclear. From germline, CDR1 is SGHNT and CDR2 YENEEA. With 0 bases removed from V and 6 bases from J, the gap between germline ends came to 17 bases. The CDR3 extends over 17 amino acids.